One T cell receptor beta chain is described in this entry. The data stem from a study of blood T cell repertoires in COVID-19. As for the study in general: Donors in the United States, Italy and Spain gave samples during acute or convalescent COVID-19. The cDNA or gDNA used as material had been derived from T cells, B-cell-depleted T cells, or PBMCs.

In the authors' methods: Estimation of nucleated cell counts was performed using reference gene primer amplification. This table comes from immunoSEQ multiplex PCR, and its TCRdb copy is limited to in-frame clones, with some not included. V and J calls and clone size are given by that table; D and trimming were obtained from the DNA. The profile shows more than 90,000 clones, around 87% of them singletons. The TCR originated in a human donor in a cohort sampled during active COVID-19. The specimen was peripheral blood.

The CDR3 region is CSVADGTGLVYTF. CDR3 nucleotides: TGCAGCGTTGCAGACGGGACAGGGCTAGTCTACACCTTC. The J gene is TRBJ1-2, the V gene TRBV29-1; TRBD1 matches at 9 bases. The V gene's germline CDR1 is SQVTM and CDR2 ANQGSEA. The junction had 10 bases not matched to a gene; V was cut back by 4 bases and J by 10 bases. The CDR3 is made up of 13 amino acids.